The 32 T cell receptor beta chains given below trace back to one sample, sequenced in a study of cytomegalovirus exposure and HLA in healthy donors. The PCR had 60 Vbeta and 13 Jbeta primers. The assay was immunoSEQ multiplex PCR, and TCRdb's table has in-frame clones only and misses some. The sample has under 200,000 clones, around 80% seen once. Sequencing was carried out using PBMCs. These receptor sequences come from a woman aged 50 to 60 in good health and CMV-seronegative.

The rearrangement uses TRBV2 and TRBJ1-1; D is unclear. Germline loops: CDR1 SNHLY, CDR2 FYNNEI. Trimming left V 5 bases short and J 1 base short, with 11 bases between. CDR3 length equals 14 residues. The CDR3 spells CASSMSRQNTEAFF. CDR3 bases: TGTGCCAGCAGTATGTCCAGACAGAACACTGAAGCTTTCTTT.

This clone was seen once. The CDR3 reads CASSQVNRGAGAYNEQFF. The CDR3 nucleotides are TGTGCCAGCAGCCAAGTTAACAGGGGAGCGGGAGCTTACAATGAGCAGTTCTTC. The chain uses TRBV4-2 and TRBJ2-1, with D possibly being TRBD2 (8 bases). Trimming left V 1 base short and J 4 bases short, with 20 bases between. From germline, CDR1 is LGHNA and CDR2 YNFKEQ. CDR3 length: 18 residues.

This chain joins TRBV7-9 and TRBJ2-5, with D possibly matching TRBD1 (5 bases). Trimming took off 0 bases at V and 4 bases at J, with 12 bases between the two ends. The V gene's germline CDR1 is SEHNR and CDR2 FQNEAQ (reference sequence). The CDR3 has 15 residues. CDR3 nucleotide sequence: TGTGCCAGCAGCTTAGCGGCAGGGTCGGGAGAGACCCAGTACTTC. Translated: CASSLAAGSGETQYF.

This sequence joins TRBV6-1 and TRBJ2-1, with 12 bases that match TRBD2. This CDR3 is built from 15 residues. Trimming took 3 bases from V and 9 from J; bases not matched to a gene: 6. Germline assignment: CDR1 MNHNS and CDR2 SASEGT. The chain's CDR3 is CASSESSGRAVEQFF. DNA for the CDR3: TGTGCCAGCAGTGAGTCTAGCGGGAGGGCCGTTGAGCAGTTCTTC.

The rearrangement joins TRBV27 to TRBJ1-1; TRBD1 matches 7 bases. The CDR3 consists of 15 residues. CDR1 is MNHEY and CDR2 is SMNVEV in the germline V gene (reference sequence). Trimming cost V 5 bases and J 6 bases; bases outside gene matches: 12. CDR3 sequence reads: CASSPLQIDRAEAFF. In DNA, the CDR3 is TGTGCCAGCAGTCCCCTACAGATAGACAGGGCTGAAGCTTTCTTT.

The CDR3 DNA reads TGTGCCAGTAGTATTACTAGCGGGGTGCAACGGACCCAGTACTTC. It translates to CASSITSGVQRTQYF. J is TRBJ2-5 and V is TRBV19; 10 nucleotides align to TRBD2. Germline V gene sequence: CDR1 LNHDA, CDR2 SQIVND (reference sequence). V lost 3 bases, J lost 7 bases, and 8 bases stayed unmatched. CDR3 length: 15 residues.

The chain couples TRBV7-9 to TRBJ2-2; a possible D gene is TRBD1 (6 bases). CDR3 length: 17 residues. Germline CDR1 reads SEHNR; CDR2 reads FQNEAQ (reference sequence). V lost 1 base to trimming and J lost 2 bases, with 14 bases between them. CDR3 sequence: CASSLVGGRKNTGELFF. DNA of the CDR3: TGTGCCAGCAGCTTAGTAGGGGGAAGAAAAAACACCGGGGAGCTGTTTTTT.

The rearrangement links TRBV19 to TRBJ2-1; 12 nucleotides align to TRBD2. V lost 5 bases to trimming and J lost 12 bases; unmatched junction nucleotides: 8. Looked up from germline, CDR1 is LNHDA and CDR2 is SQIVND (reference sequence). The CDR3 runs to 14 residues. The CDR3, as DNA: TGTGCCAGTAGTGAAGGACTAGCGGGATCGGGGCAGTTCTTC. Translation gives CASSEGLAGSGQFF.

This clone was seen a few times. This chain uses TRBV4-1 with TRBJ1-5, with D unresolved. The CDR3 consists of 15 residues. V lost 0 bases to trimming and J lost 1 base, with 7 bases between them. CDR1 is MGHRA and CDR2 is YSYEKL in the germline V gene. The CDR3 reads CASSQDYWSNQPQHF. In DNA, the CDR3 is TGCGCCAGCAGCCAAGATTACTGGAGCAATCAGCCCCAGCATTTT.

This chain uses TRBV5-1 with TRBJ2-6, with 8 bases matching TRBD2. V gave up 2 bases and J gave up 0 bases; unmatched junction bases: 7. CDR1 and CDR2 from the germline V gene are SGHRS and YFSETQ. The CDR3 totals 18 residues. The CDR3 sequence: CASSFGASGPSGANVLTF. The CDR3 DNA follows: TGCGCCAGCAGCTTTGGGGCTAGCGGGCCCTCTGGGGCCAACGTCCTGACTTTC.

The CDR3 region is CASSAAGTGLRNGELFF. In nucleotides, the CDR3 is TGTGCCAGCAGCGCTGCCGGGACAGGGCTTAGGAACGGGGAGCTGTTTTTT. This rearrangement joins TRBV14 to TRBJ2-2; TRBD1 matches 9 bases. The CDR3 runs 17 residues. Losses at the gene ends were 5 bases for V and 7 bases for J; bases not matched to a gene: 14. Germline V gene data show CDR1 as SGHDN and CDR2 as FVKESK.

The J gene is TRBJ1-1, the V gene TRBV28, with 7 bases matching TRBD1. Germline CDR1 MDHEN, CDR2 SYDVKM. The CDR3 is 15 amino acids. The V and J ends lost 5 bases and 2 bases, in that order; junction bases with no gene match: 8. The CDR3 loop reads CASSPKTGSNTEAFF. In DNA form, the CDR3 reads TGTGCCAGCAGTCCGAAGACAGGGTCCAACACTGAAGCTTTCTTT.

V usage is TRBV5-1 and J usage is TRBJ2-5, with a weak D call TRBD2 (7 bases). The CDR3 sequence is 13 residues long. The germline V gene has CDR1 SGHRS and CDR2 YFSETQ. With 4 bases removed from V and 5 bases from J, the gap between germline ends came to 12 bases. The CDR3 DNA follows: TGCGCCAGCAGCAACCCGGGGGGCGAGACCCAGTACTTC. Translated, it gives CASSNPGGETQYF.

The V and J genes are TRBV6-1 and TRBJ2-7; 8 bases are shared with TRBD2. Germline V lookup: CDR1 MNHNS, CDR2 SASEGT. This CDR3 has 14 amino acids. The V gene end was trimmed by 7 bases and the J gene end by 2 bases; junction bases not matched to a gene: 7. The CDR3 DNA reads TGTGCCAGCAATCTAGCGGGCGCCACCTACGAGCAGTACTTC. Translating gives CASNLAGATYEQYF.

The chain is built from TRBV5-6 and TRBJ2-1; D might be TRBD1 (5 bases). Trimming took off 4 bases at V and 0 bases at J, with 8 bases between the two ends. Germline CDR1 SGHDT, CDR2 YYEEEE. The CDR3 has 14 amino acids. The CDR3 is CASSRGISYNEQFF. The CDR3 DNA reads TGTGCCAGCAGCAGGGGCATCTCCTACAATGAGCAGTTCTTC. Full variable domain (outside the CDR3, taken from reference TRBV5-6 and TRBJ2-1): DAGVTQSPTHLIKTRGQQVTLRCSPKSGHDTVSWYQQALGQGPQFIFQYYEEEERQRGNFPDRFSGHQFPNYSSELNVNALLLGDSALYLCASSRGISYNEQFFGPGTRLTVL.

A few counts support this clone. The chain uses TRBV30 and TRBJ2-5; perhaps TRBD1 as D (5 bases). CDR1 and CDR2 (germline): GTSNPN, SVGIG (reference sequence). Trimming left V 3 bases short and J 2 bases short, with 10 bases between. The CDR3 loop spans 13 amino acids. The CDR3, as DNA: TGTGCCTGGAGGGGGAACAGGCAAGAGACCCAGTACTTC. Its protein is CAWRGNRQETQYF.

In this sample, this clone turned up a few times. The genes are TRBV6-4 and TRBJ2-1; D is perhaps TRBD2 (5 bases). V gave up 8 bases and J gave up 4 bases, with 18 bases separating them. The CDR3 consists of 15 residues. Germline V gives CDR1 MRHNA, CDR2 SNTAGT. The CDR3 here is CASRAEAEAYNEQFF. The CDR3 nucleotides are TGTGCCAGCCGAGCGGAGGCCGAGGCGTACAATGAGCAGTTCTTC.

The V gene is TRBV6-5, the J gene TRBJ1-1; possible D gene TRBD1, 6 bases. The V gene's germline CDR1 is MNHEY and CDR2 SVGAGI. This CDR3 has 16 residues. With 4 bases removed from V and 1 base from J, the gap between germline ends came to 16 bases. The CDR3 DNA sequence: TGTGCCAGCAGTTCCCCATCGGGACACCCGAACACTGAAGCTTTCTTT. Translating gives CASSSPSGHPNTEAFF.

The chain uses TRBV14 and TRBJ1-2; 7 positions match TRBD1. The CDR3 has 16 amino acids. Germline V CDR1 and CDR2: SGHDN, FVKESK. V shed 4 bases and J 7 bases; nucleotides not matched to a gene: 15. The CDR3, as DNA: TGTGCCAGCAGCCCCTTCAACAGGGGAGCGAGCTGTGGCTACACCTTC. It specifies CASSPFNRGASCGYTF.

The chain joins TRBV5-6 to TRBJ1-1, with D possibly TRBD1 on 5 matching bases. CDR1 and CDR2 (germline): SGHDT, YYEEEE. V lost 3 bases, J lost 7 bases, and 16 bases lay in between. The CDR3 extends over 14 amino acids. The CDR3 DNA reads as TGTGCCAGCAGCTACATCAGGGTGTCGGATGAAGCTTTCTTT. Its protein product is CASSYIRVSDEAFF.

The CDR3 nucleotides read TGTGCCAGCTCACCCTGGGCAGGGGGTAATTCACCCCTCCACTTT. As protein: CASSPWAGGNSPLHF. This chain links TRBV18 with TRBJ1-6; 7 bases match TRBD1. Germline V gene sequence: CDR1 KGHSH, CDR2 LQKENI. Unmatched junction bases numbered 5, after V lost 3 bases and J lost 6 bases. There are 15 residues in the CDR3.

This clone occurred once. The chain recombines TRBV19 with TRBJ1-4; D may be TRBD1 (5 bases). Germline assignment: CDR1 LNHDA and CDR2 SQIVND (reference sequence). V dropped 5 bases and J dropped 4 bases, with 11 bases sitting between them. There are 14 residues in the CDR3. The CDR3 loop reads CASSPGTFNEKLFF. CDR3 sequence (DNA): TGTGCCAGTAGTCCCGGGACTTTTAATGAAAAACTGTTTTTT.

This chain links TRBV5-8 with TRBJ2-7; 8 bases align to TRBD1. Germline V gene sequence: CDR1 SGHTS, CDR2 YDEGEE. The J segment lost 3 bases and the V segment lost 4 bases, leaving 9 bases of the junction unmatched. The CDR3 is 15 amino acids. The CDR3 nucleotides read TGTGCCAGCAGCCTGACAGGGGCGGTTAGCTACGAGCAGTACTTC. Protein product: CASSLTGAVSYEQYF. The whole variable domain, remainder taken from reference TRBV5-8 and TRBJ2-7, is EAGVTQSPTHLIKTRGQQATLRCSPISGHTSVYWYQQALGLGLQFLLWYDEGEERNRGNFPPRFSGRQFPNYSSELNVNALELEDSALYLCASSLTGAVSYEQYFGPGTRLTVT.

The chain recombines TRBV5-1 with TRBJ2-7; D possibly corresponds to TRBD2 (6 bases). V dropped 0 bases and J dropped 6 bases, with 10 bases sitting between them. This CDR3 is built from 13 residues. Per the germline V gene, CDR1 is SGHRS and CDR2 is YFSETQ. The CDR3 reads CASSLELASEQYF. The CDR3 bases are TGCGCCAGCAGCTTGGAACTAGCAAGCGAGCAGTACTTC.

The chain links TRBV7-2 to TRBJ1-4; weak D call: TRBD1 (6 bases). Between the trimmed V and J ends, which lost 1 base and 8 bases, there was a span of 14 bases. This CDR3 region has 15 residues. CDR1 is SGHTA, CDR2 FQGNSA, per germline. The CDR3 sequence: CASSLGFGRGEKLFF. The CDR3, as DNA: TGTGCCAGCAGCTTAGGATTCGGCAGGGGCGAAAAACTGTTTTTT.

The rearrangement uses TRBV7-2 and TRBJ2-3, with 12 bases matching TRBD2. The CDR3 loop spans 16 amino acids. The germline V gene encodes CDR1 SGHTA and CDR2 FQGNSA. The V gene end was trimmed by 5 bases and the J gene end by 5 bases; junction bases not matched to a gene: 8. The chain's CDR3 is CASSQTSGSGRDTQYF. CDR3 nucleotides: TGTGCCAGCAGCCAGACTAGCGGGAGTGGCAGAGATACGCAGTATTTT.

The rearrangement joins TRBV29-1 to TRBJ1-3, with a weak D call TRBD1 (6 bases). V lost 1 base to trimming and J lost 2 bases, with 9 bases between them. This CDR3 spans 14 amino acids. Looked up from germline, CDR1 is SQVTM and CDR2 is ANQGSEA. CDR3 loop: CSVEVEGAGNTIYF. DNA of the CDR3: TGCAGCGTTGAAGTAGAGGGGGCTGGAAACACCATATATTTT.

The CDR3 region has the DNA TGTGCCAGTAGTGGTACAGGGGCTTCTAACTATGGCTACACCTTC. Translation gives CASSGTGASNYGYTF. V gene TRBV19 combines with J gene TRBJ1-2, with 7 nucleotides matching TRBD1. Germline V CDR1 and CDR2: LNHDA, SQIVND (reference sequence). CDR3 length: 15 residues. V shed 5 bases, J shed 0 bases, and the junction held 6 bases outside the gene matches.

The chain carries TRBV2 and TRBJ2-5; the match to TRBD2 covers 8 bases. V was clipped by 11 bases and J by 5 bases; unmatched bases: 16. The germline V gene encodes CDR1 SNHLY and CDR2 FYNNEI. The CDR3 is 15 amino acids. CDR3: CASPGGAHLGETQYF. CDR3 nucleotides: TGTGCCTCCCCGGGGGGGGCCCACCTGGGGGAGACCCAGTACTTC.

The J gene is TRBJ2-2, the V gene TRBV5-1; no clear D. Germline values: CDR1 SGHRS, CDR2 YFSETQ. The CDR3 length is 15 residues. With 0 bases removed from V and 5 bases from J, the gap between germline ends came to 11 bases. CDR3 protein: CASSLGGVSTGELFF. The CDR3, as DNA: TGCGCCAGCAGCTTGGGCGGAGTGTCAACCGGGGAGCTGTTTTTT.

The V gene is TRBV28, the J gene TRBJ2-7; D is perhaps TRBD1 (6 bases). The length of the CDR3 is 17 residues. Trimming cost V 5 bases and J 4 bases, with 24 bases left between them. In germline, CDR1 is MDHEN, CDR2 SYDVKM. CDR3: CASSTQLSAGQPYEQYF. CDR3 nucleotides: TGTGCCAGCAGTACACAATTGTCGGCAGGACAGCCTTACGAGCAGTACTTC.

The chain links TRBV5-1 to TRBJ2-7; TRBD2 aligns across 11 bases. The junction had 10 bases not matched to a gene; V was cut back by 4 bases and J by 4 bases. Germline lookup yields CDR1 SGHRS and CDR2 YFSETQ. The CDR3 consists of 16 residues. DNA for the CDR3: TGCGCCAGCAGCCTGGGCGGGCTAGCGGGAGGATACGAGCAGTACTTC. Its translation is CASSLGGLAGGYEQYF.